Below are 7 T cell receptor beta chains sequenced from a single sample in a study of blood T cell repertoires in COVID-19. The data were produced by immunoSEQ multiplex PCR, yet TCRdb's version contains in-frame clones alone and is incomplete. This repertoire shows about 190,000 clones, roughly three quarters found once; its top ten account for 12%. The sequenced material came from peripheral blood. These receptors were collected from a woman of 80 years or more with COVID-19, enrolled during active disease.

This clone was seen just once. This sequence joins TRBV19 and TRBJ2-7, with TRBD2 matching over 9 bases. From germline, CDR1 is LNHDA and CDR2 SQIVND (reference sequence). J lost 3 bases, V lost 2 bases, and 2 bases had no gene match. This CDR3 is 14 amino acids long. The CDR3 loop is CASSILAGNYEQYF. Written as DNA, the CDR3 is TGTGCCAGTAGTATACTAGCGGGGAACTACGAGCAGTACTTC.

The table lists this clone with a count of one. The chain has TRBV5-4 and TRBJ2-5, with 7 nucleotides matching TRBD1. The CDR3 length is 13 residues. Germline CDR1 is SGHNT and CDR2 is YYREEE (reference sequence). The J segment lost 5 bases and the V segment lost 4 bases, leaving 5 bases of the junction unmatched. The CDR3 coding sequence is TGTGCCAGCAGCCTACAGGGGACGGAGACCCAGTACTTC. Translated, it gives CASSLQGTETQYF. Variable domain in full (rest from reference TRBV5-4 and TRBJ2-5): ETGVTQSPTHLIKTRGQQVTLRCSSQSGHNTVSWYQQALGQGPQFIFQYYREEENGRGNFPPRFSGLQFPNYSSELNVNALELDDSALYLCASSLQGTETQYFGPGTRLLVL.

The chain couples TRBV7-2 to TRBJ2-7, with 9 bases lining up with TRBD2. Germline assignment: CDR1 SGHTA and CDR2 FQGNSA. The CDR3 is 15 amino acids. Unmatched junction bases numbered 7, after V lost 4 bases and J lost 3 bases. Written as DNA, the CDR3 is TGTGCCAGCAGCTGGAAGCGGGAGGCAGGCTACGAGCAGTACTTC. This encodes CASSWKREAGYEQYF.

The chain couples TRBV9 to TRBJ2-1, with 10 bases identical to TRBD1. The CDR3 extends over 14 amino acids. CDR1 and CDR2 (germline): SGDLS, YYNGEE. The V and J ends lost 3 bases and 3 bases, in that order; junction bases with no gene match: 0. The CDR3 DNA sequence: TGTGCCAGCAGCGGGGACAGGGGCTACAATGAGCAGTTCTTC. Translation gives CASSGDRGYNEQFF.

A single count supports this clone. The V call is TRBV5-1, the J call TRBJ1-1; D is possibly TRBD1 (6 bases). V was cut by 4 bases and J by 2 bases, with 12 bases left in between. CDR1 is SGHRS and CDR2 is YFSETQ in the germline V gene. The length of the CDR3 is 14 residues. The CDR3 spells CASSPGHLNTEAFF. Here the CDR3 DNA reads TGCGCCAGCAGCCCGGGACATCTAAACACTGAAGCTTTCTTT.

The gene calls are TRBV4-1 and TRBJ1-5; D is uncertain. Looked up from germline, CDR1 is MGHRA and CDR2 is YSYEKL. The V gene lost 6 bases and the J gene lost 3 bases, with 15 bases spanning the gap. The CDR3 has 15 residues. CDR3 DNA: TGCGCCAGCAGAAGTGATGCGGTTCCCAATCAGCCCCAGCATTTT. It specifies CASRSDAVPNQPQHF.

The rearrangement links TRBV27 to TRBJ2-6, with 11 bases aligning to TRBD1. This CDR3 is built from 18 residues. Germline CDR1 MNHEY, CDR2 SMNVEV (reference sequence). J gave up 0 bases and V 10 bases, and 11 bases lay outside the gene matches. CDR3 loop: CATAGQGGPISGANVLTF. CDR3 bases: TGTGCCACCGCGGGACAGGGGGGCCCAATCTCTGGGGCCAACGTCCTGACTTTC.